The 32 T cell receptor beta chains below all came from one sample that was sequenced in a study of blood T cell repertoires in COVID-19 (dated by TCRdb to 2019 to 2021). Receptors were amplified or captured by the immunoSEQ multiplex PCR assay. The source is immuneACCESS, and TCRdb retained only in-frame sequences with V and J called. Part of the clones is not carried over; for the studies checked, unresolved V genes explain less than half of this, and the remainder is unexplained. The sample table holds about 210,000 clones, of which approximately 83% were seen once. The ten largest clones represent 3% to 4% of the sample. The sequenced material came from PBMCs or T cells enriched from blood (not recorded which). The receptors come from a woman aged 40 to 55 with acute COVID-19.

This chain joins TRBV19 and TRBJ2-7, with 8 bases that match TRBD1. V dropped 5 bases and J dropped 3; count of bases not matched to a gene: 9. The CDR3 consists of 15 residues. Germline V gives CDR1 LNHDA, CDR2 SQIVND (reference sequence). CDR3 region: CASSLRTGTHYEQYF. The CDR3 bases are TGTGCCAGTAGTCTCCGGACAGGGACACACTACGAGCAGTACTTC.

As regards this clone: The same CDR3 can be traced to other DNA sequences in this sample. The chain employs TRBV2 and TRBJ2-7; a weak D match, TRBD1 (5 bases). V lost 3 bases and J lost 5, with 11 bases in between. Germline V lookup: CDR1 SNHLY, CDR2 FYNNEI. The CDR3 length is 13 residues. The CDR3 region is CASSEWQGNEQYF. The CDR3, as DNA: TGTGCCAGCAGTGAGTGGCAGGGCAACGAGCAGTACTTC.

The chain employs TRBV6-5 and TRBJ1-5, with D possibly TRBD1 on 5 matching bases. Germline V gene data show CDR1 as MNHEY and CDR2 as SVGAGI. The CDR3 has 14 amino acids. Deletions cut 2 bases from V and 4 bases from J, with 9 bases between. The CDR3 here is CASSYVAGNQPQHF. The CDR3 DNA is TGTGCCAGCAGTTACGTGGCAGGGAATCAGCCCCAGCATTTT.

This clone showed up just a few times. This chain joins TRBV5-6 and TRBJ2-2; 8 bases line up with TRBD1. Germline-derived CDR1 and CDR2 are SGHDT and YYEEEE. V shed 4 bases and J 1 base; nucleotides not matched to a gene: 6. The CDR3 is 16 amino acids. CDR3 region: CASSTRTGLNTGELFF. The DNA for the CDR3 is TGTGCCAGCAGCACTAGGACAGGGTTGAACACCGGGGAGCTGTTTTTT.

This rearrangement joins TRBV7-2 to TRBJ1-1; possibly TRBD1 for D (5 bases). Germline-derived CDR1 and CDR2 are SGHTA and FQGNSA. This CDR3 spans 13 amino acids. Trimming pared 5 bases from V and 4 bases from J, leaving 11 bases between. CDR3 nucleotides: TGTGCCAGCAGCACCCGACAGATCACTGAAGCTTTCTTT. It codes for CASSTRQITEAFF.

This chain joins TRBV25-1 and TRBJ2-1; D unclear. CDR1 is MGHDK, CDR2 SYGVNS, per germline. Trimming took off 4 bases at V and 2 bases at J, with 6 bases between the two ends. CDR3 length: 13 residues. CDR3 sequence (DNA): TGTGCCAGCAGTGTCCTAGCCTACAATGAGCAGTTCTTC. This codes for CASSVLAYNEQFF.

The chain uses TRBV11-3 and TRBJ1-1; D gene ambiguous. The CDR3 has 14 amino acids. V lost 2 bases, J lost 1 base, and 8 bases lay in between. Germline-derived CDR1 and CDR2 are SGHNT and YENEEA. CDR3 coding DNA: TGTGCCAGCAGCTTATCTGGCAGGAACACTGAAGCTTTCTTT. Amino acid sequence: CASSLSGRNTEAFF.

J is TRBJ2-7 and V is TRBV19; tentatively, D is TRBD1 (6 bases). V was clipped by 11 bases and J by 4 bases, with 12 bases between them. This CDR3 is built from 11 residues. Germline V gives CDR1 LNHDA, CDR2 SQIVND (reference sequence). CDR3 nucleotides: TGTGCCGGCCAGGACAGATACGAGCAGTACTTC. Protein product: CAGQDRYEQYF.

The chain's CDR3 is CASSQAGDLESQETQYF. DNA for the CDR3: TGCGCCAGCAGCCAAGCAGGGGATTTAGAGTCCCAAGAGACCCAGTACTTC. This rearrangement joins TRBV4-1 to TRBJ2-5; a weak D match, TRBD1 (6 bases). There are 17 residues in the CDR3. Germline assignment: CDR1 MGHRA and CDR2 YSYEKL. V gave up 1 base and J gave up 1 base, with 16 bases separating them.

This CDR3 is CASSSSFNEQYF. The CDR3 bases are TGCGCCAGCAGTTCGAGCTTCAACGAGCAGTACTTC. The chain carries TRBV5-1 and TRBJ2-7; D gene ambiguous. Deletions cut 5 bases from V and 5 bases from J, with 11 bases between. The CDR3 has 12 amino acids. Germline-derived CDR1 and CDR2 are SGHRS and YFSETQ.

This chain joins TRBV7-9 and TRBJ2-5; a weak D match, TRBD1 (8 bases). In germline, CDR1 is SEHNR, CDR2 FQNEAQ (reference sequence). The length of the CDR3 is 13 residues. The V and J ends lost 4 bases and 10 bases respectively, with 16 bases between them. CDR3 in DNA: TGTGCCAGCAGCTCCGGACAGGGAGGGAGCCAGTACTTC. It is translated as CASSSGQGGSQYF.

The chain joins TRBV29-1 to TRBJ1-1; possibly TRBD1 for D (6 bases). Germline CDR1 is SQVTM and CDR2 is ANQGSEA. The V end lost 7 bases, the J end lost 1 base, and 16 bases lay between the germline ends. The CDR3 totals 14 residues. CDR3 DNA sequence: TGCAGCGCTGCAGCCGGGACAAAGAACACTGAAGCTTTCTTT. It yields the protein CSAAAGTKNTEAFF.

The rearrangement uses TRBV19 and TRBJ2-1; 8 nucleotides align to TRBD1. The CDR3 totals 13 residues. In germline, CDR1 is LNHDA, CDR2 SQIVND (reference sequence). V shed 6 bases, J shed 10 bases, and the junction held 8 bases outside the gene matches. As DNA, the CDR3 is TGTGCCAGTAGGGCTGACAGGGGTGGAGAGCAGTTCTTC. Translation: CASRADRGGEQFF.

The CDR3 DNA sequence: TGCAGCGGAGGTCCAGGGTGGGCGAATGAGCAGTTCTTC. It translates to CSGGPGWANEQFF. This chain uses TRBV29-1 with TRBJ2-1, with D perhaps matching TRBD1 (5 bases). V was clipped by 7 bases and J by 7 bases, with 17 bases between them. This CDR3 comprises 13 residues. The germline CDR1 and CDR2 sequences are SQVTM and ANQGSEA.

The chain uses TRBV3-1 (or the pseudogene TRBV3-2) and TRBJ1-1; a weak D match, TRBD1 (6 bases). V was trimmed by 2 bases and J by 7 bases, leaving 11 bases between them. Germline CDR1 and CDR2: LGHDT and YNNKEL (reference sequence). CDR3 size: 13 residues. Written as DNA, the CDR3 is TGTGCCAGCAGCCAAATACAGGGAAATGAAGCTTTCTTT. Translation: CASSQIQGNEAFF.

CDR3 sequence reads: CASSARQGVGSPLHF. CDR3 bases: TGTGCCAGCAGTGCCCGACAGGGTGTCGGGTCACCCCTCCACTTT. The rearrangement links TRBV2 to TRBJ1-6; 7 bases map to TRBD1. The CDR3 sequence is 15 residues long. Germline V gene data show CDR1 as SNHLY and CDR2 as FYNNEI. V lost 4 bases and J lost 10; bases outside the gene matches: 10.

This clone was counted between two and nine times. The V call is TRBV6-6, the J call TRBJ2-2; 9 bases fit TRBD2. The CDR3 sequence is 15 residues long. The germline CDR1 and CDR2 sequences are MNHNY and SVGAGI (reference sequence). Trimming at V came to 9 bases and at J to 7 bases, leaving 12 bases not matched to a gene. The CDR3: CASTSPGLAGGELFF. CDR3 sequence (DNA): TGTGCCAGTACCTCCCCGGGACTAGCTGGCGGGGAGCTGTTTTTT.

The V and J genes are TRBV4-2 and TRBJ2-3, with a weak D call TRBD2 (6 bases). The germline V gene has CDR1 LGHNA and CDR2 YNFKEQ. The V end was cut by 0 bases, the J end by 4 bases, with 17 bases between. This CDR3 spans 17 amino acids. CDR3 in amino acids: CASSQERLVLEADTQYF. The CDR3 bases are TGTGCCAGCAGCCAAGAACGACTAGTCTTAGAGGCAGATACGCAGTATTTT.

In its sample, this clone was seen many times. This sequence joins TRBV11-2 and TRBJ2-7; D possibly corresponds to TRBD2 (6 bases). Trimming stripped 3 bases from V and 6 bases from J, with 6 bases between. The CDR3 runs to 11 residues. Per germline, CDR1 SGHAT and CDR2 FQNNGV. The CDR3 protein is CASSLTSEQYF. The CDR3 DNA is TGTGCCAGCAGCTTGACTAGCGAGCAGTACTTC.

J is TRBJ1-2 and V is TRBV28, with 10 positions matching TRBD1. V shed 8 bases and J 7 bases; nucleotides not matched to a gene: 13. This CDR3 contains 15 residues. CDR1 is MDHEN, CDR2 SYDVKM, per germline. The CDR3 loop reads CASLPDRDRGIGYTF. The DNA for the CDR3 is TGTGCCAGCCTTCCAGACCGGGACAGGGGCATTGGCTACACCTTC.

V is TRBV9 and J is TRBJ2-6, with D possibly TRBD2 on 5 matching bases. The CDR3 has 17 amino acids. Germline V gene lookup returns CDR1 SGDLS and CDR2 YYNGEE. V shed 3 bases and J shed 2 bases, with 15 bases lying between them. The CDR3 coding sequence is TGTGCCAGCAGCGAATACCCCGCCGGGACTGGGGCCAACGTCCTGACTTTC. This sequence encodes CASSEYPAGTGANVLTF.

V and J are TRBV28 and TRBJ2-7; D is undetermined. This CDR3 region has 14 residues. Germline assignment: CDR1 MDHEN and CDR2 SYDVKM. V lost 7 bases, J lost 1 base, and 14 bases lay in between. CDR3: CASKTSLRSYEQYF. In nucleotides, the CDR3 is TGTGCCAGCAAAACGAGTCTTCGGTCCTACGAGCAGTACTTC.

V and J are TRBV7-3 and TRBJ2-3; no clear D gene. The CDR3 consists of 13 residues. Germline-derived CDR1 and CDR2 are SGHTA and FQGTGA. The V gene lost 3 bases and the J gene lost 4 bases, with 8 bases spanning the gap. CDR3 nucleotides: TGTGCCAGCAGCTTCGGCGAGGCAGATACGCAGTATTTT. Protein product: CASSFGEADTQYF.

CDR3 nucleotide sequence: TGTGCCAGCAGTGGAGGGCAGGGGGCCAACGTCCTGACTTTC. Protein sequence: CASSGGQGANVLTF. V usage is TRBV2 and J usage is TRBJ2-6; maybe TRBD2 (5 bases). The CDR3 is made up of 14 amino acids. V was clipped by 4 bases and J by 4 bases, with 8 bases between them. CDR1 and CDR2 from the germline V gene are SNHLY and FYNNEI.

In DNA, the CDR3 is TGTGCCAGCAGTGAGACAGGGGCTCGATATGGCTACACCTTC. This encodes CASSETGARYGYTF. The genes are TRBV6-1 and TRBJ1-2; 8 positions agree with TRBD1. The germline gives CDR1 MNHNS, CDR2 SASEGT. V was pared by 3 bases and J by 5 bases, with 5 bases of the junction left unmatched. The CDR3 runs 14 residues.

The chain has TRBV10-1 and TRBJ2-2; TRBD1 or TRBD2 may be the D gene (5 bases each). From germline, CDR1 is WNHNN and CDR2 SYGVQD (reference sequence). The V end was cut by 4 bases, the J end by 5 bases, with 14 bases between. The CDR3 extends over 15 amino acids. The CDR3 here is CASSGSGRGTGELFF. The CDR3 DNA reads as TGCGCCAGCAGTGGGTCAGGGCGAGGGACCGGGGAGCTGTTTTTT.

This clone appeared a few times. This rearrangement joins TRBV27 to TRBJ2-2; TRBD2 agrees at 10 bases. CDR1 is MNHEY and CDR2 is SMNVEV in the germline V gene (reference sequence). The CDR3 spans 18 residues. The V segment lost 3 bases and the J segment 8 bases; nucleotides outside the gene matches: 15. The CDR3 DNA reads as TGTGCCAGCAGTTTTTCGGGACTAGCGACTAAAAGGGGGGGGGAGCTGTTTTTT. It translates to CASSFSGLATKRGGELFF.

The chain has TRBV27 and TRBJ2-2, with 7 bases that match TRBD2. Germline CDR1 reads MNHEY; CDR2 reads SMNVEV (reference sequence). V gave up 9 bases and J gave up 6 bases; unmatched junction bases: 10. The CDR3 is 14 amino acids. CDR3 in amino acids: CASGEGVGAGELFF. DNA of the CDR3: TGTGCCAGTGGGGAGGGAGTGGGCGCCGGGGAGCTGTTTTTT.

The chain has TRBV6-4 and TRBJ1-5; D possibly corresponds to TRBD1 (5 bases). This CDR3 is 13 amino acids long. CDR1 MRHNA and CDR2 SNTAGT come from the germline V gene. The germline V and J ends were trimmed by 11 bases and 7 bases, with 18 bases remaining between them. The CDR3 region is CAGHDPRTQPQHF. CDR3 DNA sequence: TGTGCCGGACATGACCCGAGGACCCAGCCCCAGCATTTT.

This rearrangement joins TRBV29-1 to TRBJ1-1, with D uncertain. CDR3 length: 16 amino acids. V dropped 4 bases and J dropped 4 bases, with 22 bases sitting between them. Germline CDR1 is SQVTM and CDR2 is ANQGSEA. For the CDR3, the DNA is TGCAGCGTTGGTGGGATGCCCCTGCGAGGGAGCACTGAAGCTTTCTTT. Its protein is CSVGGMPLRGSTEAFF. Filled out from reference TRBV29-1 and TRBJ1-1, the complete variable domain reads SAVISQKPSRDICQRGTSLTIQCQVDSQVTMMFWYRQQPGQSLTLIATANQGSEATYESGFVIDKFPISRPNLTFSTLTVSNMSPEDSSIYLCSVGGMPLRGSTEAFFGQGTRLTVV.

CDR3 protein: CASSMTGRDNTGELFF. The DNA for the CDR3 is TGTGCCAGCAGTATGACTGGGAGGGACAACACCGGGGAGCTGTTTTTT. The V gene is TRBV27, the J gene TRBJ2-2; 7 nucleotides line up with TRBD2. CDR3 size: 16 residues. Trimming removed 5 bases from V and 2 bases from J; junction bases left unmatched: 8. Germline V CDR1 and CDR2: MNHEY, SMNVEV (reference sequence).

The chain has TRBV7-9 and TRBJ2-3; 9 bases match TRBD2. CDR1 is SEHNR and CDR2 is FQNEAQ in the germline V gene (reference sequence). The length of the CDR3 is 15 residues. V shed 6 bases and J 2 bases; nucleotides not matched to a gene: 6. This chain's CDR3 is CASSASGIHTDTQYF. The CDR3 coding sequence is TGTGCCAGCAGTGCTAGCGGGATACACACAGATACGCAGTATTTT.